These 11 T cell receptor beta chains share one sample of origin, sequenced in a study of graft-versus-host responses after intestinal transplantation. This table comes from immunoSEQ multiplex PCR, and its TCRdb copy is limited to in-frame clones, with some not included. Counted here are 25,000 to 30,000 clones, about 85% occurring once; the ten biggest clones make up around a tenth. Specimen: PBMCs, collected around 61 weeks after intestinal transplantation. All receptors come from a human patient who received an intestinal transplant, so some T cells may come from the graft donor.

The chain uses TRBV18 and TRBJ1-2; unclear D gene. Per the germline V gene, CDR1 is KGHSH and CDR2 is LQKENI. V was pared by 3 bases and J by 4 bases, with 15 bases between. This CDR3 is built from 15 residues. In nucleotides, the CDR3 is TGTGCCAGCTCACCGTCGTTTGAGGTTTCCTATGGCTACACCTTC. It is translated as CASSPSFEVSYGYTF.

The rearrangement uses TRBV6-5 and TRBJ2-1, with D perhaps matching TRBD1 (6 bases). V lost 6 bases to trimming and J lost 2 bases, with 14 bases between them. Germline lookup yields CDR1 MNHEY and CDR2 SVGAGI. This CDR3 contains 15 residues. CDR3 DNA: TGTGCCAGCAGCCCGGACAGCCCAACCTACAATGAGCAGTTCTTC. This gives the protein CASSPDSPTYNEQFF.

This sequence joins TRBV29-1 and TRBJ1-1; no firm D call. The V end lost 5 bases, the J end lost 4 bases, and 11 bases lay between the germline ends. The CDR3 consists of 12 residues. From germline, CDR1 is SQVTM and CDR2 ANQGSEA. The CDR3 DNA reads as TGCAGCGTTCCCGCGAGGGCCACTGAAGCTTTCTTT. This encodes CSVPARATEAFF.

V and J are TRBV27 and TRBJ2-7; 7 positions match TRBD1. The trim removed 10 bases at V and 7 bases at J, leaving 7 bases unmatched. This CDR3 comprises 11 residues. The germline V gene encodes CDR1 MNHEY and CDR2 SMNVEV (reference sequence). CDR3 coding DNA: TGTGCCACCGGACAGGACTTTGAGCAGTACTTC. It yields the protein CATGQDFEQYF.

The chain recombines TRBV28 with TRBJ2-7; TRBD2 might be the D (7 bases). There are 14 residues in the CDR3. Per the germline V gene, CDR1 is MDHEN and CDR2 is SYDVKM. Trimming took 7 bases from V and 6 from J, leaving 19 bases between them. The DNA of the CDR3 is TGTGCCAGCAAAGAGACTAAGGGGGGGGCCGAGCAGTACTTC. Its translation: CASKETKGGAEQYF.

CDR3: CASGDPEPQHF. Here the CDR3 DNA reads TGCGCCAGCGGAGACCCCGAGCCCCAGCATTTT. The rearrangement joins TRBV10-2 to TRBJ1-5; no reliable D call. Trimming stripped 8 bases from V and 8 bases from J, with 10 bases between. Germline CDR1 WSHSY, CDR2 SAAADI. The CDR3 length is 11 residues.

This clone is medium-sized. The chain couples TRBV7-9 to TRBJ1-5; 9 bases are shared with TRBD1. This CDR3 is 15 amino acids long. The V gene's germline CDR1 is SEHNR and CDR2 FQNEAQ (reference sequence). After removal of 5 bases from V and 3 bases from J, the junction contained 5 bases not matched to a gene. CDR3 nucleotide sequence: TGTGCCAGCAGCCCTACAGGGGGCAACAATCAGCCCCAGCATTTT. Translated, it gives CASSPTGGNNQPQHF. The variable domain in full, completed from reference TRBV7-9 and TRBJ1-5, reads DTGVSQNPRHKITKRGQNVTFRCDPISEHNRLYWYRQTLGQGPEFLTYFQNEAQLEKSRLLSDRFSAERPKGSFSTLEIQRTEQGDSAMYLCASSPTGGNNQPQHFGDGTRLSIL.

V usage is TRBV28 and J usage is TRBJ2-7, with 14 bases aligning to TRBD2. This CDR3 comprises 14 residues. CDR1 is MDHEN, CDR2 SYDVKM, per germline. J lost 6 bases, V lost 2 bases, and 0 bases had no gene match. Here the CDR3 reads CASSLGTSGSEQYF. The CDR3 DNA reads TGTGCCAGCAGTTTAGGGACTAGCGGGAGCGAGCAGTACTTC. The full variable domain, rest sourced from reference TRBV28 and TRBJ2-7, is DVKVTQSSRYLVKRTGEKVFLECVQDMDHENMFWYRQDPGLGLRLIYFSYDVKMKEKGDIPEGYSVSREKKERFSLILESASTNQTSMYLCASSLGTSGSEQYFGPGTRLTVT.

This clone appeared a single time. This chain uses TRBV10-2 with TRBJ1-5; D call uncertain. Trimming took off 4 bases at V and 0 bases at J, with 19 bases between the two ends. Per germline, CDR1 WSHSY and CDR2 SAAADI. The CDR3 extends over 18 amino acids. The CDR3 coding sequence is TGCGCCAGCAGTGTAGTGCGGTTCCTCCCGTTTAGCAATCAGCCCCAGCATTTT. Protein: CASSVVRFLPFSNQPQHF.

This chain joins TRBV15 and TRBJ2-1; 8 nucleotides match TRBD2. Germline V lookup: CDR1 LNHNV, CDR2 YYDKDF (reference sequence). CDR3 length equals 16 residues. V dropped 0 bases and J dropped 7; count of bases not matched to a gene: 8. The CDR3 reads CATSREAGECMNEQFF. The CDR3 DNA reads TGTGCCACCAGCAGAGAAGCGGGAGAATGTATGAATGAGCAGTTCTTC.

The chain recombines TRBV2 with TRBJ2-1, with 11 bases lining up with TRBD2. Trimming at V came to 6 bases and at J to 0 bases, leaving 4 bases not matched to a gene. The CDR3 length is 16 residues. Germline V CDR1 and CDR2: SNHLY, FYNNEI. Written as DNA, the CDR3 is TGTGCCAGCAGGGACCTAGCGGGGGGCTCCTACAATGAGCAGTTCTTC. Translation gives CASRDLAGGSYNEQFF.